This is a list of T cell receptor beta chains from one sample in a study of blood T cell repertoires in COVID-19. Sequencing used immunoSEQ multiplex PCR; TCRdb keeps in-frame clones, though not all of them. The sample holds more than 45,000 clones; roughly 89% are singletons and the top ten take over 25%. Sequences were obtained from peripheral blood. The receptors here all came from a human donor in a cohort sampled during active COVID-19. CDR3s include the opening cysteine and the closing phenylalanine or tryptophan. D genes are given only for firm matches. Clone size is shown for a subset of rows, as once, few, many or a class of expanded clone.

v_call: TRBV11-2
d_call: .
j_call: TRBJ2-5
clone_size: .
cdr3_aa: CASTDDLRQTQYF
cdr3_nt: TGTGCCAGCACCGACGATTTGAGGCAGACCCAGTACTTC

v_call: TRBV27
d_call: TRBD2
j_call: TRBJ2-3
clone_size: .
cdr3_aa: CASSLAGGPTNTQYF
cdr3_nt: TGTGCCAGCAGTTTAGCGGGAGGGCCGACGAATACGCAGTATTTT

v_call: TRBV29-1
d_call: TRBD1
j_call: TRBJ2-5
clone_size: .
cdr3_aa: CSVETGGRETQYF
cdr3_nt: TGCAGCGTTGAAACAGGGGGCAGAGAGACCCAGTACTTC

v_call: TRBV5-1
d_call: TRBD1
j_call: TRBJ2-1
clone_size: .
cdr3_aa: CASSLGQGRNEQFF
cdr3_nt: TGCGCCAGCAGCTTGGGACAGGGGCGGAATGAGCAGTTCTTC

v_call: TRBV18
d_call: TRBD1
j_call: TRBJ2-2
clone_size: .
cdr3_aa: CASSPQTGAELFF
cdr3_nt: TGTGCCAGCTCACCACAGACAGGGGCGGAGCTGTTTTTT

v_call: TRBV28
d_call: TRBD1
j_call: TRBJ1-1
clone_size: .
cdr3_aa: CASRVQGAMRLNTEAFF
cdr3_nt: TGTGCCAGCAGGGTTCAGGGGGCGATGAGATTAAACACTGAAGCTTTCTTT

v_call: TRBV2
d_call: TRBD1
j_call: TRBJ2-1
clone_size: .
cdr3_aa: CASTYSQGDNEQFF
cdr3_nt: TGTGCCAGCACCTACTCCCAGGGGGACAATGAGCAGTTCTTC

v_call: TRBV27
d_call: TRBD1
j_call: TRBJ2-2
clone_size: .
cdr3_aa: CASSSEGAIAGELFF
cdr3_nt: TGTGCCAGCAGTTCTGAGGGGGCGATCGCCGGGGAGCTGTTTTTT

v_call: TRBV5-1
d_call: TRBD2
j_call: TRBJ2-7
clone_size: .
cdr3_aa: CASSSRGAGGYEQYF
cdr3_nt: TGCGCCAGCAGCTCTCGGGGAGCGGGGGGCTACGAGCAGTACTTC

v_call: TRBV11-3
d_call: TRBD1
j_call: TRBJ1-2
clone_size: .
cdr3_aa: CASSLVGQGLTF
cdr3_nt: TGTGCCAGCAGCTTAGTGGGACAGGGTCTAACCTTC

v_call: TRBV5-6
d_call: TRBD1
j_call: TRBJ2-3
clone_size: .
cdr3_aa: CASSLVWTGSTDTQYF
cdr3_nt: TGTGCCAGCAGCTTGGTATGGACAGGGAGCACAGATACGCAGTATTTT

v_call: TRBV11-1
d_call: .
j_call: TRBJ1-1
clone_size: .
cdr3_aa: CASSLQQGNTEAFF
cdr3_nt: TGTGCCAGCAGCTTACAACAGGGGAACACTGAAGCTTTCTTT

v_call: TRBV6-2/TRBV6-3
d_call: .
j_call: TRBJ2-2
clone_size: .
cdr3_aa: CASSFQGGNTGELFF
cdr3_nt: TGTGCCAGCAGTTTCCAGGGTGGGAACACCGGGGAGCTGTTTTTT

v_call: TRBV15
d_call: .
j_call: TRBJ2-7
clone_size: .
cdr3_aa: CATSRDTGTPPYEQYF
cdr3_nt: TGTGCCACCAGCAGAGATACCGGGACACCACCCTACGAGCAGTACTTC

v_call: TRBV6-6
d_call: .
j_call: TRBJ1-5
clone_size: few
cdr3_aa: CASSSLTDNQPQHF
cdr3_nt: TGTGCCAGCAGTTCCCTGACAGATAATCAGCCCCAGCATTTT

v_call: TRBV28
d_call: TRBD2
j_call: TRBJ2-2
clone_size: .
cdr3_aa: CASSSLLAGIPTGELFF
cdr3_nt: TGTGCCAGCAGTTCCTTGCTAGCGGGGATTCCCACCGGGGAGCTGTTTTTT

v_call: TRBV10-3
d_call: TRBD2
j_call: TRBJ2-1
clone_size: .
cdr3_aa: CAINPGASGGEQFF
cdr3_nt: TGTGCCATCAATCCAGGGGCCAGCGGGGGGGAGCAGTTCTTC

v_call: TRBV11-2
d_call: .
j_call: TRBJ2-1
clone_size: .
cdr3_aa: CASSSPSRSSYNEQFF
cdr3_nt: TGTGCCAGCAGCTCCCCTTCTAGGAGCTCCTACAATGAGCAGTTCTTC

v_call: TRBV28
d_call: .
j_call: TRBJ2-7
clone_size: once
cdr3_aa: CASRLQGSLGSYEQYF
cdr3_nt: TGTGCCAGCAGACTACAGGGTTCCCTGGGGTCCTACGAGCAGTACTTC

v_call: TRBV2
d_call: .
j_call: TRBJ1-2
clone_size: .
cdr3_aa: CASSDRAGYTF
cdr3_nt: TGTGCCAGCAGTGACAGGGCTGGCTACACCTTC

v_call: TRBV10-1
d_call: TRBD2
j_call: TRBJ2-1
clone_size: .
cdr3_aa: CASSESSSGGNEQFF
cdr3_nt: TGCGCCAGCAGTGAGTCATCTAGCGGGGGAAATGAGCAGTTCTTC

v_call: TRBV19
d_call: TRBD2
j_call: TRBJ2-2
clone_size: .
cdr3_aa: CASSRLAGDNTGELFF
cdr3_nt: TGTGCCAGCTCCCGACTAGCGGGGGATAACACCGGGGAGCTGTTTTTT

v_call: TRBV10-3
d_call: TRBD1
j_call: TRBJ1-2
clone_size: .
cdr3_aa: CAITGTGAYGYTF
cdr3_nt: TGTGCCATCACTGGAACAGGGGCCTATGGCTACACCTTC

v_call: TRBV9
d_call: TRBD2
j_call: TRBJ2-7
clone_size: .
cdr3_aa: CASSPGGGTYEQYF
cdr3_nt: TGTGCCAGCAGCCCGGGGGGGGGAACCTACGAGCAGTACTTC

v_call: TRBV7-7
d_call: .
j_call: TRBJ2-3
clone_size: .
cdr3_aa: CASSIPTGSTDTQYF
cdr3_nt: TGTGCCAGCAGCATACCTACGGGGAGCACAGATACGCAGTATTTT

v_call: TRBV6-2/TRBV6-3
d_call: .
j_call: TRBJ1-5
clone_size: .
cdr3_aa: CASSYLTGRGESNQPQHF
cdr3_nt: TGTGCCAGCAGTTACCTCACTGGGAGGGGGGAGAGCAATCAGCCCCAGCATTTT

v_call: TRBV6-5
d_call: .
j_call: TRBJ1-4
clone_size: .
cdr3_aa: CASSYSNRPNEKLFF
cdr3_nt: TGTGCCAGCAGTTACTCGAACAGACCTAATGAAAAACTGTTTTTT

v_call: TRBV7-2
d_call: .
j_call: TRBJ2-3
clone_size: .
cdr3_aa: CASSKTRGGDTQYF
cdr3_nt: TGTGCCAGCAGCAAGACCAGGGGCGGGGATACGCAGTATTTT

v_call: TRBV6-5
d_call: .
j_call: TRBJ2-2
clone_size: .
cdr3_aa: CASSYGRGGTGELFF
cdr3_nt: TGTGCCAGCAGCTACGGGCGGGGCGGGACCGGGGAGCTGTTTTTT

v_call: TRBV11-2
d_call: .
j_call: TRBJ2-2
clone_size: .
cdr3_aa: CASSLDPLFTGELFF
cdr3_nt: TGTGCCAGCAGCTTAGATCCTTTATTCACCGGGGAGCTGTTTTTT

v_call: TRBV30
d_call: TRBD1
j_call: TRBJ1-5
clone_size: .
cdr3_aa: CAWSVRTGASNQPQHF
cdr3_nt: TGTGCCTGGAGTGTAAGGACAGGGGCGTCCAATCAGCCCCAGCATTTT

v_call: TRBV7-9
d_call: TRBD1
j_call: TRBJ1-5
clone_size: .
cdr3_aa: CASSFLGSGGDSSQPQHF
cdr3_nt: TGTGCCAGCAGCTTTCTTGGCTCAGGGGGCGACTCCAGTCAGCCCCAGCATTTT

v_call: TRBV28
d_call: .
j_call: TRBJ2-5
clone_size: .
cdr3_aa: CASSLITAQETQYF
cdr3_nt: TGTGCCAGCAGTTTAATAACTGCCCAAGAGACCCAGTACTTC

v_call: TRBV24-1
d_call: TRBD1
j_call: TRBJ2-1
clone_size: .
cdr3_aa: CATSGPGQVGGSSYNEQFF
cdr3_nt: TGTGCCACCAGTGGACCGGGACAGGTGGGAGGTAGCTCCTACAATGAGCAGTTCTTC

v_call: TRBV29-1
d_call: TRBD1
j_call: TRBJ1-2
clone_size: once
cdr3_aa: CSVDSWTGGNYGYTF
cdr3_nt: TGCAGCGTGGACAGTTGGACAGGGGGTAACTATGGCTACACCTTC

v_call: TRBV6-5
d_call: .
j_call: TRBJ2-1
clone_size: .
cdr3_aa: CASSFRRPELVFF
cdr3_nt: TGTGCCAGCAGTTTCCGACGCCCGGAGTTGGTATTCTTC

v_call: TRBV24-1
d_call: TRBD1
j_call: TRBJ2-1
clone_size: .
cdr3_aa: CATSDPTGGPYNEQFF
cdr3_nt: TGTGCCACCAGTGATCCTACAGGGGGCCCCTACAATGAGCAGTTCTTC

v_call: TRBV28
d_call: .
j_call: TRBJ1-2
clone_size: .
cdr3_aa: CASSHPRGGYTF
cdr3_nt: TGTGCCAGCAGTCACCCTCGGGGGGGCTACACCTTC

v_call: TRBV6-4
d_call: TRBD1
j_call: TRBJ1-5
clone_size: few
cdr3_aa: CASNMTGALRPQHF
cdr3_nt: TGTGCCAGCAATATGACAGGGGCACTGAGGCCCCAGCATTTT

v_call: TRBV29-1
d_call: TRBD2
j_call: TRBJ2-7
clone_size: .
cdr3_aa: CSVRHQSLAGLNYEQYF
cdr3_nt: TGCAGCGTACGCCACCAATCGCTAGCGGGGTTAAACTACGAGCAGTACTTC

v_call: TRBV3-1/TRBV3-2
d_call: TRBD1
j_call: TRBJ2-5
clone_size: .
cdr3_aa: CASSPSGQGLETQYF
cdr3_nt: TGTGCCAGCAGTCCGTCGGGACAGGGTTTGGAGACCCAGTACTTC

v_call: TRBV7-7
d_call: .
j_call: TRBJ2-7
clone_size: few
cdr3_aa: CASSLNRDTSGEQYF
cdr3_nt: TGTGCTAGCAGCTTAAATAGGGACACGTCGGGCGAGCAGTACTTC

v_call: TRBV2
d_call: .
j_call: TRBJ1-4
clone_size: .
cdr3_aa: CASSPGSTNEKLFF
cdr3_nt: TGTGCCAGCAGTCCAGGGTCAACTAATGAAAAACTGTTTTTT

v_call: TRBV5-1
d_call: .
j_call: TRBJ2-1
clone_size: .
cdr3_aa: CASSLAQYNEQFF
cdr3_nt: TGCGCCAGCAGCTTAGCACAGTACAATGAGCAGTTCTTC

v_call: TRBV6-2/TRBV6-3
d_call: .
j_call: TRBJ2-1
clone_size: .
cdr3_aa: CASSYRSGPGAYNEQFF
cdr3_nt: TGTGCCAGCAGTTACCGGAGCGGCCCTGGAGCCTACAATGAGCAGTTCTTC

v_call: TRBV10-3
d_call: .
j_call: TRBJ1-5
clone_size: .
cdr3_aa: CAPRANRVDNQPQHF
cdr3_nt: TGTGCCCCCCGAGCAAACAGGGTCGACAATCAGCCCCAGCATTTT

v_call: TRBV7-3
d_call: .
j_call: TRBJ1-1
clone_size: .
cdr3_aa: CASSLSGRGTEAFF
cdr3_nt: TGTGCCAGCAGCTTATCAGGGAGGGGCACTGAAGCTTTCTTT

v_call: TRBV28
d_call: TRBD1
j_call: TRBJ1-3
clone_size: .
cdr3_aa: CASSFRTGGSIYF
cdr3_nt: TGTGCCAGCAGTTTCCGGACAGGGGGCTCCATATATTTT

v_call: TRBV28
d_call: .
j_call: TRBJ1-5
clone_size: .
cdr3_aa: CASSFQGLNQPQHF
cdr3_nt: TGTGCCAGCAGTTTCCAGGGTCTCAATCAGCCCCAGCATTTT

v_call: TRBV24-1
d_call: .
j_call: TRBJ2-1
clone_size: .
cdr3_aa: CATRTGVTYNEQFF
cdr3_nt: TGTGCCACTAGGACGGGAGTTACCTACAATGAGCAGTTCTTC

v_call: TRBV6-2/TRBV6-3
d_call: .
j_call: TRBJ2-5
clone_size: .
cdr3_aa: CASSSPETQYF
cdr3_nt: TGTGCCAGCAGTAGCCCCGAGACCCAGTACTTC

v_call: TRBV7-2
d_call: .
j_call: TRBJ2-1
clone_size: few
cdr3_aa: CASSPNGYNEQFF
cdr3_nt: TGTGCCAGCAGCCCTAACGGTTACAATGAGCAGTTCTTC

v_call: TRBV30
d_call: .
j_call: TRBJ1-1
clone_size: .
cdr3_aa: CAWSPTWNTEAFF
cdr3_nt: TGTGCCTGGAGCCCTACTTGGAACACTGAAGCTTTCTTT

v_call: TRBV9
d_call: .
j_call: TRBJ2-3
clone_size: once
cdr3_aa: CASSAQGQGGTDTQYF
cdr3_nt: TGTGCCAGCAGCGCCCAAGGACAAGGTGGCACAGATACGCAGTATTTT

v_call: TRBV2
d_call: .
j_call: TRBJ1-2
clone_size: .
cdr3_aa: CASSDSGRTNYGYTF
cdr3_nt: TGTGCCAGCAGTGATTCTGGCCGAACTAACTATGGCTACACCTTC